Listed below are T cell receptor beta chains from one sample, sequenced in a study of cytomegalovirus exposure and HLA in healthy donors. Assay: immunoSEQ multiplex PCR; the TCRdb copy retains only in-frame clones and omits some. The repertoire holds over 150,000 clones, 80% seen once, with more than 5.5% in the top ten. The sequenced sample was PBMCs. These receptors came from a man aged 25 to 40 in good health and CMV-seropositive. Each CDR3 is given with its conserved first and last residue. A D gene is named only where the DNA matches it firmly. Rows give clone size only sometimes, using once, few, many, or a class for an expanded clone.

.	TRBV28	TRBJ2-1	few	CASSFARTTKYNEQFF	TGTGCCAGCAGTTTCGCCCGGACTACAAAATACAATGAGCAGTTCTTC
.	TRBV28	TRBJ1-1	.	CASSLQGKVMNTEAFF	TGTGCCAGCAGTTTACAGGGAAAGGTGATGAACACTGAAGCTTTCTTT
TRBD2	TRBV19	TRBJ2-7	.	CASSIRTSGSKYEQYF	TGTGCCAGTAGTATCCGGACTAGCGGGAGCAAATACGAGCAGTACTTC
.	TRBV6-5	TRBJ2-3	.	CASSYSLAGGTQYF	TGTGCCAGCAGTTACTCCCTAGCAGGAGGTACGCAGTATTTT
.	TRBV7-9	TRBJ2-7	once	CASSPSWAYEQYF	TGTGCCAGCAGCCCTAGTTGGGCCTACGAGCAGTACTTC
TRBD2	TRBV5-1	TRBJ2-1	.	CASSPAGGARNEQFF	TGCGCCAGCAGCCCGGCGGGGGGAGCGCGTAATGAGCAGTTCTTC
.	TRBV9	TRBJ2-4	.	CASSLTPGGAKNIQYF	TGTGCCAGCAGCCTCACGCCGGGGGGCGCCAAAAACATTCAGTACTTC
TRBD2	TRBV2	TRBJ2-3	once	CASSVTTSGSGDTQYF	TGTGCCAGCAGTGTTACGACTAGCGGGAGTGGAGATACGCAGTATTTT
TRBD2	TRBV30	TRBJ2-5	.	CAWRLAGVETQYF	TGTGCCTGGAGATTAGCGGGAGTGGAGACCCAGTACTTC
TRBD2	TRBV7-2	TRBJ2-7	.	CASSLGTRSPPSEQYF	TGTGCCAGCAGCTTAGGGACTAGATCCCCACCATCCGAGCAGTACTTC
.	TRBV20-1	TRBJ2-7	.	CSGGPTGEQYF	TGCAGTGGAGGCCCGACGGGGGAGCAGTACTTC
.	TRBV19	TRBJ2-3	.	CASSSTPPRAFSTDTQYF	TGTGCCAGTAGTTCGACCCCTCCGAGGGCGTTTAGCACAGATACGCAGTATTTT
TRBD1	TRBV7-9	TRBJ1-2	.	CASTLTGQAYGYTF	TGTGCCAGCACCCTGACAGGGCAGGCCTATGGCTACACCTTC
.	TRBV23-1	TRBJ2-3	.	CASSRPSAGRDTQYF	TGCGCCAGCAGTCGCCCTTCGGCAGGGCGGGATACGCAGTATTTT
TRBD1	TRBV18	TRBJ2-7	.	CASSPPLGQGAYEQYF	TGTGCCAGCTCACCACCTCTGGGACAGGGAGCCTACGAGCAGTACTTC